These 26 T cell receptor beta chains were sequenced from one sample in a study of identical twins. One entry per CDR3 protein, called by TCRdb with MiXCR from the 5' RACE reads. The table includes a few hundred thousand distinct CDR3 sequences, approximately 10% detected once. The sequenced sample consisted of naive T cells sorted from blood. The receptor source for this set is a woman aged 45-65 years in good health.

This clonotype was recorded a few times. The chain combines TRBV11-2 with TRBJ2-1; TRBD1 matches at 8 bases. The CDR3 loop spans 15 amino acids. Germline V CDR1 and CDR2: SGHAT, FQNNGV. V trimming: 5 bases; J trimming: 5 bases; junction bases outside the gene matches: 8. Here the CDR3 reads CASSPRTGPNNEQFF. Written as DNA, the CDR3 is TGTGCCAGCAGCCCGCGGACAGGGCCAAACAATGAGCAGTTCTTC. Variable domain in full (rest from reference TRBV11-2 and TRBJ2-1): EAGVAQSPRYKIIEKRQSVAFWCNPISGHATLYWYQQILGQGPKLLIQFQNNGVVDDSQLPKDRFSAERLKGVDSTLKIQPAKLEDSAVYLCASSPRTGPNNEQFFGPGTRLTVL.

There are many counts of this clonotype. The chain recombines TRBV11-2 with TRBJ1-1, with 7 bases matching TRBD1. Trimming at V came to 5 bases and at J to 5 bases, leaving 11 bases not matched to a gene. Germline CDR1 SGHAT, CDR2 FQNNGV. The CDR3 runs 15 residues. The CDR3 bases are TGTGCCAGCAGCCACCGAGCCCAGGGGGATACTGAAGCTTTCTTT. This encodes CASSHRAQGDTEAFF. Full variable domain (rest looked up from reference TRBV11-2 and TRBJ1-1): EAGVAQSPRYKIIEKRQSVAFWCNPISGHATLYWYQQILGQGPKLLIQFQNNGVVDDSQLPKDRFSAERLKGVDSTLKIQPAKLEDSAVYLCASSHRAQGDTEAFFGQGTRLTVV.

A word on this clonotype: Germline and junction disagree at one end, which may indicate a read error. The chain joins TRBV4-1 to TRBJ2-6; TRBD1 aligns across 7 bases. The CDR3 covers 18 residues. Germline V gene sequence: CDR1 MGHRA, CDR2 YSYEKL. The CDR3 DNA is TGCGCCAGCGGCCAAGAGGCAGGGGGTATATCTGGGGCCAACGTCCTGACTTTC. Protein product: CASGQEAGGISGANVLTF.

The CDR3 protein is CASSSRTSGRSADEQFF. The DNA for the CDR3 is TGTGCCAGCAGCTCCAGGACTAGCGGGAGATCGGCTGATGAGCAGTTCTTC. V usage is TRBV11-2 and J usage is TRBJ2-1; 13 bases line up with TRBD2. J was trimmed by 8 bases and V by 4 bases; bases with no gene match: 11. CDR3 length equals 17 residues. Germline CDR1 is SGHAT and CDR2 is FQNNGV.

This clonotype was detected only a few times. The CDR3 DNA sequence: TGCAGTGCTAGAGAGGGTAGCAGGGACTACGAGCAGTACTTC. Translating it yields CSAREGSRDYEQYF. This sequence joins TRBV20-1 and TRBJ2-7; D is perhaps TRBD1 (5 bases). CDR1 and CDR2 (germline): DFQATT, SNEGSKA (reference sequence). The germline V and J ends were trimmed by 0 bases and 3 bases, with 12 bases remaining between them. This CDR3 comprises 14 residues.

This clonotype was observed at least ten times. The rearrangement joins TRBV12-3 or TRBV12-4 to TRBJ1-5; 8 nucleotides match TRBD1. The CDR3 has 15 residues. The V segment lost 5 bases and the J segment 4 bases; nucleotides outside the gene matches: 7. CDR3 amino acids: CASSGVGTGNQPQHF. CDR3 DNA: TGTGCCAGCAGTGGGGTTGGGACAGGAAATCAGCCCCAGCATTTT.

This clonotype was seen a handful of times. CDR3 sequence (DNA): TGCAGCGTTGGGATCCAAGCCTCTGGGGCCAACGTCCTGACTTTC. It encodes CSVGIQASGANVLTF. The J gene is TRBJ2-6, the V gene TRBV29-1, with no clear D. There are 15 residues in the CDR3. Germline CDR1 SQVTM, CDR2 ANQGSEA. V was shortened by 4 bases and J by 0 bases, with 10 bases between the two germline ends.

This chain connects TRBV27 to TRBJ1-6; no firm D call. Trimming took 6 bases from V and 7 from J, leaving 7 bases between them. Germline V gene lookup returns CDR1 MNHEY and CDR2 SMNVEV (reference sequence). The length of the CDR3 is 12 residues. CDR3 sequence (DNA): TGTGCCAGCAGCTACTCAAATTCACCCCTCCACTTT. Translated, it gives CASSYSNSPLHF.

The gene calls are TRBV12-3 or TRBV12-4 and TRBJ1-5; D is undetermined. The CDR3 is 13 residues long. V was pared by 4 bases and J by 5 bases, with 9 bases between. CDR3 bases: TGTGCCAGCAGTTGGACGGGTGATCAGCCCCAGCATTTT. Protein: CASSWTGDQPQHF.

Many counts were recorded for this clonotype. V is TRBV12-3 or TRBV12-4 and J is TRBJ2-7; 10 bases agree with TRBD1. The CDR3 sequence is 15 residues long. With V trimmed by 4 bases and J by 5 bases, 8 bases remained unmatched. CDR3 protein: CASSSFRDRGHEQYF. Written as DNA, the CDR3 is TGTGCCAGCAGTTCCTTCCGGGACAGGGGCCACGAGCAGTACTTC.

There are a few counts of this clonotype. CDR3 amino acids: CSARPGGVSGELFF. For the CDR3, the DNA is TGCAGTGCTAGACCAGGGGGCGTATCCGGGGAGCTGTTTTTT. The genes are TRBV20-1 and TRBJ2-2, with TRBD1 matching over 8 bases. The CDR3 is made up of 14 amino acids. Germline V CDR1 and CDR2: DFQATT, SNEGSKA (reference sequence). Trimming removed 2 bases from V and 6 bases from J; junction bases left unmatched: 5.

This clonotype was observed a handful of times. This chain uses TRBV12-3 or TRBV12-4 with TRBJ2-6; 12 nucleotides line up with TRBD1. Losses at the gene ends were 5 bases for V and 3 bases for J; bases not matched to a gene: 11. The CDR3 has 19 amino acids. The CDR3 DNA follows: TGTGCCAGCAGTCGGCCACCGGGACAGGGGGCAGGTGGGGCCAACGTCCTGACTTTC. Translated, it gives CASSRPPGQGAGGANVLTF.

CDR3: CASSPPYSYEQYV. The CDR3 DNA follows: TGCGCCAGCAGCCCCCCCTACTCATACGAGCAGTACGTC. The V and J genes are TRBV5-1 and TRBJ2-7; D not certain. Per the germline V gene, CDR1 is SGHRS and CDR2 is YFSETQ. The CDR3 runs 13 residues. V lost 4 bases and J 4 bases, leaving 12 bases between the germline ends.

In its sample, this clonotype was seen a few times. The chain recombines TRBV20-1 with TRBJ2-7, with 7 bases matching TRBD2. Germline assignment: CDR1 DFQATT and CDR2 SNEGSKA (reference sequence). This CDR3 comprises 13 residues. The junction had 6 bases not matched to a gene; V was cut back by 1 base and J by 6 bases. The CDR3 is CSARVQGGSEQYF. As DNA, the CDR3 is TGCAGTGCTAGAGTTCAGGGAGGGTCCGAGCAGTACTTC.

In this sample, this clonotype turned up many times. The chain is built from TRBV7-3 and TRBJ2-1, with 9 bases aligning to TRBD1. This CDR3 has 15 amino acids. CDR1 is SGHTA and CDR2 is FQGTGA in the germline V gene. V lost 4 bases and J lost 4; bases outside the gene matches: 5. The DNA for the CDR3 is TGTGCCAGCAGCTCAGGACAGGGGATGTACAATGAGCAGTTCTTC. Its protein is CASSSGQGMYNEQFF.

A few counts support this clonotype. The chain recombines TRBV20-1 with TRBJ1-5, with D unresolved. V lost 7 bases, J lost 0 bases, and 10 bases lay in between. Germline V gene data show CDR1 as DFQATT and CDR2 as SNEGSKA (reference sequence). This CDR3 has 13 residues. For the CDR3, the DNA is TGCAGTGGGGCGGCTTCTAGCAATCAGCCCCAGCATTTT. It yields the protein CSGAASSNQPQHF.

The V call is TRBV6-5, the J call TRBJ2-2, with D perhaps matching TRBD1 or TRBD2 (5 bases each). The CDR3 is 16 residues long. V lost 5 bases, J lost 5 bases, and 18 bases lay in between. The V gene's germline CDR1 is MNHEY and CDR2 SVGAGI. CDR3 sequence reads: CASSTPGTLGTGELFF. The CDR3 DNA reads TGTGCCAGCAGTACGCCCGGGACCCTGGGAACCGGGGAGCTGTTTTTT.

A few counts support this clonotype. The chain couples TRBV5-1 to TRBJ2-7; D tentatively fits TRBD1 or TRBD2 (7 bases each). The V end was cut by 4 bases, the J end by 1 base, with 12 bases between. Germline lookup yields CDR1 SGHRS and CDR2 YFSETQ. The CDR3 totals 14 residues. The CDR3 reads CASSQGGPSYEQYF. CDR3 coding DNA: TGCGCCAGCAGCCAGGGGGGGCCGTCCTACGAGCAGTACTTC.

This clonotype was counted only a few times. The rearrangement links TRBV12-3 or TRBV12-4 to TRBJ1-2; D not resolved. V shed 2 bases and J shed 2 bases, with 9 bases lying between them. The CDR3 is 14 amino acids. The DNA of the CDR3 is TGTGCCAGCAGTTTACGGACCTCGAACTATGGCTACACCTTC. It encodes CASSLRTSNYGYTF.

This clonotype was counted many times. CDR3 residues: CSALFTGELFF. The CDR3 nucleotides read TGCAGCGCCCTCTTCACCGGGGAGCTGTTTTTT. The gene calls are TRBV29-1 and TRBJ2-2; D uncertain. This CDR3 has 11 amino acids. V shed 7 bases and J shed 4 bases, with 7 bases lying between them. Germline V CDR1 and CDR2: SQVTM, ANQGSEA.

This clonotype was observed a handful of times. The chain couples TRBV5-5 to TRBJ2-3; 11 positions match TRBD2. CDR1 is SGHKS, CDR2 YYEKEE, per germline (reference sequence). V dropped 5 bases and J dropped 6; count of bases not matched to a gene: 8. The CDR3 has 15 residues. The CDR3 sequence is CASSLLAGAADTQYF. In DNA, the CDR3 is TGTGCCAGCAGTTTACTAGCGGGAGCAGCTGATACGCAGTATTTT.

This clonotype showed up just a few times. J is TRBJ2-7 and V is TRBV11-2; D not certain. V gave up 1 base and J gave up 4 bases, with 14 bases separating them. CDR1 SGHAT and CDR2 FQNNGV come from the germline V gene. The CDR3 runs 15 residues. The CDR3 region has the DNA TGTGCCAGCAGCTTAGTAGTCGGCTATCTGTACGAGCAGTACGTC. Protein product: CASSLVVGYLYEQYV.

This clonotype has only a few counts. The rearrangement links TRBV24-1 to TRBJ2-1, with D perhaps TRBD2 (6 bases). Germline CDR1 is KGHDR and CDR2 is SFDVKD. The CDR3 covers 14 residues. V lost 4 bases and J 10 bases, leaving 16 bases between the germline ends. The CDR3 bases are TGTGCCACCAGTGACCCGACTAGATCTCCCGAGCAGTTCTTC. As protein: CATSDPTRSPEQFF.

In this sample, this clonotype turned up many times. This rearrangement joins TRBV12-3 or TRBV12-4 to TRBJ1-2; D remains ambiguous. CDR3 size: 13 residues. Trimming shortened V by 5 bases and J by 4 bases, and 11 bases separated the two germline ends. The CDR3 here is CASSPRSAYGYTF. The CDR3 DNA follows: TGTGCCAGCAGTCCGCGGTCAGCCTATGGCTACACCTTC.

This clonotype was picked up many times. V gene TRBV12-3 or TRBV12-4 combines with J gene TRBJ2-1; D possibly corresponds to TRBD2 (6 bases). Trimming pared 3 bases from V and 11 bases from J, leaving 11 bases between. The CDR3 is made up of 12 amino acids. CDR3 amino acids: CASSFREAKQFF. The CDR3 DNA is TGTGCCAGCAGTTTTAGGGAGGCCAAGCAGTTCTTC.

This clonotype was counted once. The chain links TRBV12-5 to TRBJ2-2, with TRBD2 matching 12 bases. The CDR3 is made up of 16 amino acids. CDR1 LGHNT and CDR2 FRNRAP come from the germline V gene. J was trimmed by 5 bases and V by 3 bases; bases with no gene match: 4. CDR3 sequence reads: CASGLLAGGGTGELFF. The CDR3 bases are TGTGCTAGTGGTTTACTAGCGGGAGGTGGAACCGGGGAGCTGTTTTTT.